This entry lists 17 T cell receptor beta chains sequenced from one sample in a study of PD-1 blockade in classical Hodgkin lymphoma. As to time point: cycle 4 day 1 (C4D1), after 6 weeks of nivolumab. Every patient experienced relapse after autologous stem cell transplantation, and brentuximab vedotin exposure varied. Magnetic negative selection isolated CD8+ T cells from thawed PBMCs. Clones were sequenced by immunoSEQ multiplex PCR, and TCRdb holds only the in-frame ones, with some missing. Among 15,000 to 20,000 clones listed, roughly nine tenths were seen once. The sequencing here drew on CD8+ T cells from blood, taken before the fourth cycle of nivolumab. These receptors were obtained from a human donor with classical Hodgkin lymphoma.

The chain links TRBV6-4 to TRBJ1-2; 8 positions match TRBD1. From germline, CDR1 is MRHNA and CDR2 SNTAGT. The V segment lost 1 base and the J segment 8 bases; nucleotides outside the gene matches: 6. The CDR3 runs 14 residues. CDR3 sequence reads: CASSDWQGAKGYTF. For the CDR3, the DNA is TGTGCCAGCAGTGACTGGCAGGGGGCGAAGGGCTACACCTTC.

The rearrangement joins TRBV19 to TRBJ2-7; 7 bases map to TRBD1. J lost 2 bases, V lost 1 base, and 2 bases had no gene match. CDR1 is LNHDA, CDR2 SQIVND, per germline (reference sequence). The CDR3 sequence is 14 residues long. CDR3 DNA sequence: TGTGCCAGTAGTATAGGGACAGGAGCCTACGAGCAGTACTTC. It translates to CASSIGTGAYEQYF.

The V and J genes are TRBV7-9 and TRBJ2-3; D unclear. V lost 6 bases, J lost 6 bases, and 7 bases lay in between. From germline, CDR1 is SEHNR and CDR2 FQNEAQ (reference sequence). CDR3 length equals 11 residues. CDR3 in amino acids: CASSPADTQYF. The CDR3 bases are TGTGCCAGCAGTCCGGCGGATACGCAGTATTTT.

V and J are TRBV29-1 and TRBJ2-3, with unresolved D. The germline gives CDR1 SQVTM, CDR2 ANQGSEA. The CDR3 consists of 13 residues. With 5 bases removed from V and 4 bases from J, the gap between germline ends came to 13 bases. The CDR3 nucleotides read TGCAGCGTTCCCCCCGCGACGGCAGATACGCAGTATTTT. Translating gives CSVPPATADTQYF.

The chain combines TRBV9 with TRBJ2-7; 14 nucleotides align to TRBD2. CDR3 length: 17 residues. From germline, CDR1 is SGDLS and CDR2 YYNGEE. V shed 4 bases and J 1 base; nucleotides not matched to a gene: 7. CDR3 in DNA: TGTGCCAGCAGCCATGGACTAGCGGGAGGAGGGTCCTACGAGCAGTACTTC. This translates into CASSHGLAGGGSYEQYF. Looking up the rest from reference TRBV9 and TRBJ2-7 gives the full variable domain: DSGVTQTPKHLITATGQRVTLRCSPRSGDLSVYWYQQSLDQGLQFLIQYYNGEERAKGNILERFSAQQFPDLHSELNLSSLELGDSALYFCASSHGLAGGGSYEQYFGPGTRLTVT.

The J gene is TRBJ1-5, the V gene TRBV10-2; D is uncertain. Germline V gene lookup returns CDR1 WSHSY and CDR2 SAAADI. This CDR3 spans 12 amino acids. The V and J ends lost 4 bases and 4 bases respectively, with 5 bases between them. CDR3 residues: CASSAGNQPQHF. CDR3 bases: TGCGCCAGCAGTGCGGGTAATCAGCCCCAGCATTTT.

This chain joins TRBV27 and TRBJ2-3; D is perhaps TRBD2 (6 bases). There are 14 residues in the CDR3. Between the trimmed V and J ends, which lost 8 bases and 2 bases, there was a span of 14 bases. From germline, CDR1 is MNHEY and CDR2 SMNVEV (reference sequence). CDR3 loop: CASQSGTATDTQYF. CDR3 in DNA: TGTGCCAGCCAGAGTGGGACTGCCACAGATACGCAGTATTTT.

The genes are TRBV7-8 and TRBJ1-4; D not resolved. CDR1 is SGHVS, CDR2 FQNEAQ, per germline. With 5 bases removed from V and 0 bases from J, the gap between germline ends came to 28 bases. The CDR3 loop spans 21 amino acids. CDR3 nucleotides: TGTGCCAGCAGCCACCCGAGAGGGCAGAGGATCCAACATGCAACTAATGAAAAACTGTTTTTT. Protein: CASSHPRGQRIQHATNEKLFF.

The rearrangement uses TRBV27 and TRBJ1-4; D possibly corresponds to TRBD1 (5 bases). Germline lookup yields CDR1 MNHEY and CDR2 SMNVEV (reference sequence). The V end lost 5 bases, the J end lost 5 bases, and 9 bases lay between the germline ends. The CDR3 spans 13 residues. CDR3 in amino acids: CASSQGVNEKLFF. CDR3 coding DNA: TGTGCCAGCAGTCAAGGGGTGAATGAAAAACTGTTTTTT. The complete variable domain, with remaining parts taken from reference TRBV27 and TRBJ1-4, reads EAQVTQNPRYLITVTGKKLTVTCSQNMNHEYMSWYRQDPGLGLRQIYYSMNVEVTDKGDVPEGYKVSRKEKRNFPLILESPSPNQTSLYFCASSQGVNEKLFFGSGTQLSVL.

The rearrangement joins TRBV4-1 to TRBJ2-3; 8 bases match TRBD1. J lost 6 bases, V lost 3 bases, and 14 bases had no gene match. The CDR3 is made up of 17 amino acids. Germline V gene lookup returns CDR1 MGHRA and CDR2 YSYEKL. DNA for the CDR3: TGCGCCAGCAGCCATCCATATCATGAAACAGGGGGGGATACGCAGTATTTT. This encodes CASSHPYHETGGDTQYF.

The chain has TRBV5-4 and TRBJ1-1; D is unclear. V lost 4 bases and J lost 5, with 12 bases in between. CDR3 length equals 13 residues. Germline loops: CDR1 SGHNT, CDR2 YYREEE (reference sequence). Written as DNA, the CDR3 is TGTGCCAGCAGCCCGGTAGGGTGGACTGAAGCTTTCTTT. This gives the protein CASSPVGWTEAFF.

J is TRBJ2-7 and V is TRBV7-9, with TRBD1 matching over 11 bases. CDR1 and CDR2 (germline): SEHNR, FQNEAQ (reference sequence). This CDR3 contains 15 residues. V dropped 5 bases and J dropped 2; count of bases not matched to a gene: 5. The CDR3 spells CASSHPGQGAYEQYF. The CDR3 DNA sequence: TGTGCCAGCAGCCATCCGGGACAGGGGGCCTACGAGCAGTACTTC. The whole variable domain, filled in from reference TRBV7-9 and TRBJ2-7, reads DTGVSQNPRHKITKRGQNVTFRCDPISEHNRLYWYRQTLGQGPEFLTYFQNEAQLEKSRLLSDRFSAERPKGSFSTLEIQRTEQGDSAMYLCASSHPGQGAYEQYFGPGTRLTVT.

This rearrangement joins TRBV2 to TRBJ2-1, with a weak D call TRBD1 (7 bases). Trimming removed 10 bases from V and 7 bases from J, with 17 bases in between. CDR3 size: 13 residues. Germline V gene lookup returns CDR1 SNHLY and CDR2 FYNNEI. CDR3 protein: CATRQGAGNEQFF. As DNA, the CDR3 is TGTGCCACCAGACAGGGTGCGGGAAATGAGCAGTTCTTC.

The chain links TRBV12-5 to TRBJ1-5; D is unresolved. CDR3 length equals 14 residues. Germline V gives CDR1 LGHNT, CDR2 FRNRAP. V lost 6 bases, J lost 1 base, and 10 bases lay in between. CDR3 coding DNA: TGTGCTAGTGGCGTTACAGAGAGCAATCAGCCCCAGCATTTT. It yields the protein CASGVTESNQPQHF.

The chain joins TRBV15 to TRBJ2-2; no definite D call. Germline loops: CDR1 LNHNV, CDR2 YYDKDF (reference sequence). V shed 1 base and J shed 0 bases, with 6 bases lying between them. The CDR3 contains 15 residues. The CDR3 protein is CATSRGHSNTGELFF. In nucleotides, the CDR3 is TGTGCCACCAGCAGAGGGCATTCGAACACCGGGGAGCTGTTTTTT.

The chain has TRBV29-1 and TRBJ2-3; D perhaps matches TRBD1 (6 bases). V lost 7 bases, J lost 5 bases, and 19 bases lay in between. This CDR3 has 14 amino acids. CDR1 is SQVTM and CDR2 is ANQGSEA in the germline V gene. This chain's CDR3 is CSAIRQATRDTQYF. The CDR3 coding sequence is TGCAGCGCGATCAGACAGGCCACGCGAGATACGCAGTATTTT.

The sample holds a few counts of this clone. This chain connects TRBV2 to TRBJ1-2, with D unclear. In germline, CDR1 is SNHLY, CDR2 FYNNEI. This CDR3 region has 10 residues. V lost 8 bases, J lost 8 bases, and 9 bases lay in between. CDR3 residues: CASPLNGYTF. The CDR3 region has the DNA TGTGCCAGCCCCCTGAACGGCTACACCTTC.